This TCR beta chain was found in a study of CD8 T cells in Susac syndrome. Study-level background: Among the Susac syndrome patients who underwent sequencing, about 6 had clinically active disease, while under 10 of them were in remission. When their blood was taken, patients with Susac syndrome were therapy-naive, taking corticosteroids, or taking intravenous immunoglobulin alone.

As to this clonotype: As yet, its antigen is unknown.

V was trimmed by 0 bases and J by 8 bases, leaving 14 bases between them. There are 15 residues in the CDR3. Germline values: CDR1 SNHLY, CDR2 FYNNEI. Findings of the study overall: Maximal CD8+ clonal expansion in Susac was observed within TEMRA cells and among active patients.

RNA totalling roughly 0.45 to 1 ug underwent reverse transcription with random hexamers. Amplification of TCR beta CDR3 spanned 54 Vbeta and 13 Jbeta via immunoSEQ multiplex PCR. TCRdb itself ran the immunoSEQ multiplex PCR reads through MiXCR, one entry per CDR3 protein. The table includes 75,000 to 95,000 distinct CDR3 sequences, roughly 94% detected once. The receptor was derived from a human donor with Susac syndrome. The chain recombines TRBV2 with TRBJ1-5; TRBD1 is a possible D gene (5 bases). Sequences were obtained from CD8+ T cells from PBMCs. The CDR3 sequence is CASSEALRVEEPQHF. The DNA for the CDR3 is TGTGCCAGCAGTGAAGCGCTCAGGGTTGAAGAGCCCCAGCATTTT.